The T cell receptor beta chain described here comes from a study of post-analysis software for immune sequencing data. Study at large: Multiple sclerosis in the patients followed relapsing-remitting, secondary progressive and progressive-relapsing courses. Study outcomes and limitations: Co-batched samples clustered tightly together by F measure. Multiple sclerosis was associated with a significant reduction in normalized Chao1 diversity relative to controls. Relative to controls, patients had about 5 TRBV segments at higher frequency, with TRBV5-6, TRBV5-1 and TRBV20-1 among these.

Germline values: CDR1 MNHEY, CDR2 SMNVEV (reference sequence). With 1 base clipped from V and 4 bases from J, the junction kept 6 bases outside the gene matches. This CDR3 has 16 residues. This clonotype came up a few times. The antigen remains undetermined. Unique molecular identifiers were present in the TCR beta cDNA libraries. Each CDR3 protein gets one entry after TCRdb re-called the PCR reads with MiXCR. The sample yields 750,000 to 950,000 distinct CDR3 sequences, 35% to 55% seen once. The chain uses TRBV27 and TRBJ2-1, with TRBD1 identical over 8 bases. This receptor was obtained from a girl aged 5 to 17 with multiple sclerosis. Sample: blood. CDR3 sequence (DNA): TGTGCCAGCAGTTTATTCCCGGGACAGGCTTACAATGAGCAGTTCTTC. Encoded protein: CASSLFPGQAYNEQFF.